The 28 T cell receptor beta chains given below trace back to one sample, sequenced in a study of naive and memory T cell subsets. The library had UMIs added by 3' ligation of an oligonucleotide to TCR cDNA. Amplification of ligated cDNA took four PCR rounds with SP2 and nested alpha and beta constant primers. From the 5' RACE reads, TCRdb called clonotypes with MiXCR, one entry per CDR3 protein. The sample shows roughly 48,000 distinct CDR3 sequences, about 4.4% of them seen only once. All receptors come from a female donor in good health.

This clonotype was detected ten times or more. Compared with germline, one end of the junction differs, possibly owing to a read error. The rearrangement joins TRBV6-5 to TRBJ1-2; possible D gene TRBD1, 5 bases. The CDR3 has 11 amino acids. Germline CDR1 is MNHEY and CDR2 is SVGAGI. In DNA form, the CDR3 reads TGTGCCAGCCTAGGGGATTCTGGCGACACCTTC. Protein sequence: CASLGDSGDTF.

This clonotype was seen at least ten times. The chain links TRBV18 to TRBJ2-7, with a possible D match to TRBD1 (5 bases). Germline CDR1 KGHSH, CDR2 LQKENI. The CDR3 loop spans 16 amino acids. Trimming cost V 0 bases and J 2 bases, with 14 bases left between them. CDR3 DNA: TGTGCCAGCTCACCACCAGGGCAGGGTACAACCTACGAGCAGTACTTC. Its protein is CASSPPGQGTTYEQYF.

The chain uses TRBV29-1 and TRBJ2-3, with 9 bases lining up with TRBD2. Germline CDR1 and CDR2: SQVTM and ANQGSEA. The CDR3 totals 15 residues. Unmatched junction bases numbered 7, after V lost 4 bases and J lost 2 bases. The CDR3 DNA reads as TGCAGCGTTGGGGCGGGAGGGCCCGACACAGATACGCAGTATTTT. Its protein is CSVGAGGPDTDTQYF.

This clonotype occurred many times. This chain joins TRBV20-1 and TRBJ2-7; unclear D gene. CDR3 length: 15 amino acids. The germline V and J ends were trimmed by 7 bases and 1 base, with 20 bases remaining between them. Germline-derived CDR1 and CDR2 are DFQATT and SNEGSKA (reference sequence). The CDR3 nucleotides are TGCAGTGTTCCCCCATTAGCAGGAAAGTCCTACGAGCAGTACTTC. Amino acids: CSVPPLAGKSYEQYF.

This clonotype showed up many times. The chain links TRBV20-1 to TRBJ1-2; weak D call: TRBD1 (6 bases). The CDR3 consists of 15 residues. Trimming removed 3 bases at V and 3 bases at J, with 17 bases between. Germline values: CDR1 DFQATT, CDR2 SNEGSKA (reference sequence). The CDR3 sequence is CSARPDSPRDYGYTF. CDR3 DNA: TGCAGTGCTAGGCCGGACAGCCCGAGGGACTATGGCTACACCTTC.

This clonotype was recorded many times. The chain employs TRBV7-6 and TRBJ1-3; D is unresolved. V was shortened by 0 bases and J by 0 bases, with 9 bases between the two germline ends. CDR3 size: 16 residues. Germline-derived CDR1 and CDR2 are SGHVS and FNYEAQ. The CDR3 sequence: CASSLALPSSGNTIYF. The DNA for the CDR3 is TGTGCCAGCAGCTTAGCGCTTCCCAGCTCTGGAAACACCATATATTTT.

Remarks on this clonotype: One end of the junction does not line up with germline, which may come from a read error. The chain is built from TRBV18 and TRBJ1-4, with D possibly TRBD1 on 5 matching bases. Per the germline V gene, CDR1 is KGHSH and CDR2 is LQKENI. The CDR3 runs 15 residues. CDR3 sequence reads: CASSPIQETNEKRFF. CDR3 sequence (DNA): TGTGCCAGCTCACCGATACAGGAAACTAATGAAAAACGGTTTTTT.

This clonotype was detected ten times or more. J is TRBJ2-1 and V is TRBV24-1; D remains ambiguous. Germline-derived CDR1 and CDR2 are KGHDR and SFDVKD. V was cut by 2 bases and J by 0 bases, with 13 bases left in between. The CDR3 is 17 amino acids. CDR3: CATSDWKAIRSYNEQFF. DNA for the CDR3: TGTGCCACCAGTGATTGGAAAGCGATCCGCTCCTACAATGAGCAGTTCTTC.

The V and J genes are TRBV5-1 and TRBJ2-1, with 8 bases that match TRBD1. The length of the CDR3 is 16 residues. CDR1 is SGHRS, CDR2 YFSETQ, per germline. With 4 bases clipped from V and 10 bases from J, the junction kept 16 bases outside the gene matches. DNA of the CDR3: TGCGCCAGCAGCACCCAGGACAGGGACGGACGGGCGGAGCAGTTCTTC. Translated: CASSTQDRDGRAEQFF.

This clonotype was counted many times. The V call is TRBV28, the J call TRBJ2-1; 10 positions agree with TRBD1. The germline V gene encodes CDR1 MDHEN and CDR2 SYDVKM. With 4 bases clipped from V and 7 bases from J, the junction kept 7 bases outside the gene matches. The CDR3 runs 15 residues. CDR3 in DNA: TGTGCCAGCAGTTCACGACAGGGGGCGCGGAATGAGCAGTTCTTC. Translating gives CASSSRQGARNEQFF.

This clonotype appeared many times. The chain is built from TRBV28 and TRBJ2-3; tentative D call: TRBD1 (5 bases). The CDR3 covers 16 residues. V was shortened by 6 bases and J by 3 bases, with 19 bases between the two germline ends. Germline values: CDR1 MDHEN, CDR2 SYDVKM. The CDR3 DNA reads TGTGCCAGCAGGGAGTCAGGGTTGGGCGGAACAGATACGCAGTATTTT. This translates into CASRESGLGGTDTQYF.

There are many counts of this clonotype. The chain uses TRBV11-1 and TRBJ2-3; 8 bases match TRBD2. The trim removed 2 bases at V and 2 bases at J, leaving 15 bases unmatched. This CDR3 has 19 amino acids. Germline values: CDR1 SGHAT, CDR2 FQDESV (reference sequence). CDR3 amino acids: CASSLRSSGPGGATDTQYF. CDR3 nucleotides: TGTGCCAGCAGCTTAAGGTCTAGCGGGCCGGGGGGGGCCACAGATACGCAGTATTTT.

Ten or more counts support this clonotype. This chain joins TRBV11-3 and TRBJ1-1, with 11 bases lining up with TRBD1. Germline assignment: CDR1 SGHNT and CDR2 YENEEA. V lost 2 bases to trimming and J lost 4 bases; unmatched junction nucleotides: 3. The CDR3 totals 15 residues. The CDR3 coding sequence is TGTGCCAGCAGCTTATCCGGGACAGGGGGCACTGAAGCTTTCTTT. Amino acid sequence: CASSLSGTGGTEAFF.

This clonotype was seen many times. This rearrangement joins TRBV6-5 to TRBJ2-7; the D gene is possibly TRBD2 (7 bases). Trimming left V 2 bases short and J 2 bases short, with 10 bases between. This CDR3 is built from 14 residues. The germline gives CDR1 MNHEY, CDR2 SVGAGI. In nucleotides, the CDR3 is TGTGCCAGCAGTTACCGGGGGGCGGCCTACGAGCAGTACTTC. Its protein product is CASSYRGAAYEQYF.

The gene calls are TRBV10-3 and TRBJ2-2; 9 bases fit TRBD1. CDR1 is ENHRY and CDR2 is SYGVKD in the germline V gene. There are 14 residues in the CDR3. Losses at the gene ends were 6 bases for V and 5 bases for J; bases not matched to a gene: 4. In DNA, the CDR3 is TGTGCCATCAGAACAGGGGGCGGGACCGGGGAGCTGTTTTTT. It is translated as CAIRTGGGTGELFF.

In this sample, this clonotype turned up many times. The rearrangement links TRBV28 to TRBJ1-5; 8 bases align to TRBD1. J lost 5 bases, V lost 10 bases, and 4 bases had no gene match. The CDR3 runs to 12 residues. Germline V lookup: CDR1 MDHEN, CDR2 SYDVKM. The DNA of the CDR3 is TGTGCCACCCAGGGGGCCTATCAGCCCCAGCATTTT. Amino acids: CATQGAYQPQHF.

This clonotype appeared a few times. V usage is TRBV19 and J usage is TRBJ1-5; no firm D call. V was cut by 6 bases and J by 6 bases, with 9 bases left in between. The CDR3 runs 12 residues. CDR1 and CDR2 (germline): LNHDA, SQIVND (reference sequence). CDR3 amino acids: CASRIDTQPQHF. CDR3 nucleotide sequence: TGTGCCAGTAGAATCGACACTCAGCCCCAGCATTTT.

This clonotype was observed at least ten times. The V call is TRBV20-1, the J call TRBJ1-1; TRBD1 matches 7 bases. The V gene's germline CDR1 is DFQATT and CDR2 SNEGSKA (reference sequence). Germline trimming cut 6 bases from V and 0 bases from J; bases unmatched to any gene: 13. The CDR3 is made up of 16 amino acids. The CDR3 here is CSAPFRDRPLNTEAFF. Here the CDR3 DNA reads TGCAGTGCCCCCTTCCGGGACAGACCTCTGAACACTGAAGCTTTCTTT.

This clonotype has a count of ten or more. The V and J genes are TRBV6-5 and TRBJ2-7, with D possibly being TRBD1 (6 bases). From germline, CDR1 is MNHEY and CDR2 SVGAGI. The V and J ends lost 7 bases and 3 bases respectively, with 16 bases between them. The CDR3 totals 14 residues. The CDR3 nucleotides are TGTGCCAGCAACATGCAACAGGGCAACTACGAGCAGTACTTC. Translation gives CASNMQQGNYEQYF.

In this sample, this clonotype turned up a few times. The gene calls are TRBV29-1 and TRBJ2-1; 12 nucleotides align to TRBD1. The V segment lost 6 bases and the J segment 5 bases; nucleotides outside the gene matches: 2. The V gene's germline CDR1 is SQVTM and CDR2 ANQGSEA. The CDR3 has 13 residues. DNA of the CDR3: TGCAGCGTGGGACAGGGGGCAGACAATGAGCAGTTCTTC. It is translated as CSVGQGADNEQFF.

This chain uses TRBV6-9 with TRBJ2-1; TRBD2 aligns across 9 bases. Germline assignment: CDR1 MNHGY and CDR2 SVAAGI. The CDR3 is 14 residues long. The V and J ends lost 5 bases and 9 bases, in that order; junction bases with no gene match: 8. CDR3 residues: CASSRLAAYGEQFF. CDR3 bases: TGTGCCAGCAGTAGACTAGCGGCATATGGTGAGCAGTTCTTC.

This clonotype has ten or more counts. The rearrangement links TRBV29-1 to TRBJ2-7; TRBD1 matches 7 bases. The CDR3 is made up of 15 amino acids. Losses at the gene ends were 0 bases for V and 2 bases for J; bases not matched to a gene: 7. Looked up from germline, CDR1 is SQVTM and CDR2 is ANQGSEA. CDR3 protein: CSVEDRRQGTYEQYF. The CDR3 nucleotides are TGCAGCGTTGAAGATCGAAGACAGGGTACCTACGAGCAGTACTTC.

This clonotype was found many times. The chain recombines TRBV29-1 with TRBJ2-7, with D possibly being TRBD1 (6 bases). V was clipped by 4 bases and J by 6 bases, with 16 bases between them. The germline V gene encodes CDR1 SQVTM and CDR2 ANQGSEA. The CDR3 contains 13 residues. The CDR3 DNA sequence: TGCAGCGTTGGGGCAGGGGATTATGGCGAGCAGTACTTC. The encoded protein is CSVGAGDYGEQYF.

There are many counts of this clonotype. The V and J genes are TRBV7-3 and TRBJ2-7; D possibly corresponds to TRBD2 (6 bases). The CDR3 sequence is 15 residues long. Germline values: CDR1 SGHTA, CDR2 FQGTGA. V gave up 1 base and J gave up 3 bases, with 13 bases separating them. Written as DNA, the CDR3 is TGTGCCAGCAGCTTAATAGCGGAGGGGATCTACGAGCAGTACTTC. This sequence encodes CASSLIAEGIYEQYF.

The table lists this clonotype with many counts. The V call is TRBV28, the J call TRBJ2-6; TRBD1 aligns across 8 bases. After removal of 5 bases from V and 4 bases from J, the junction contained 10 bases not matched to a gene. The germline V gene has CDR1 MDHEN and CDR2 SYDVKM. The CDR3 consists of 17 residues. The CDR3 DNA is TGTGCCAGCAGTATAGGACAGGGTGGGACAGGGGCCAACGTCCTGACTTTC. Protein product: CASSIGQGGTGANVLTF.

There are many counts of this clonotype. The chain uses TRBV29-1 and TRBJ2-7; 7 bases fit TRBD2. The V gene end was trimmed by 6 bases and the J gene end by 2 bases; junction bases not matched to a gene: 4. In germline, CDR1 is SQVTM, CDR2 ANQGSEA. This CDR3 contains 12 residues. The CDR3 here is CSVGSGAYEQYF. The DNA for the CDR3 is TGCAGCGTGGGGAGCGGGGCCTACGAGCAGTACTTC.

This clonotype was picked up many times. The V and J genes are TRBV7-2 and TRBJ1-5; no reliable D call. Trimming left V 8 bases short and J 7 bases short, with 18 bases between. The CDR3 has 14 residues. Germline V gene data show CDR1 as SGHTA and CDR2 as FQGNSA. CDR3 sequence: CASARGSGEQPQHF. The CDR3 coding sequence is TGTGCCAGCGCCCGTGGGTCAGGCGAGCAGCCCCAGCATTTT.

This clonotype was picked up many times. The CDR3 coding sequence is TGCAGCGTTGGAGGAGCCCCAGGGAGAACTAATGAAAAACTGTTTTTT. Translating gives CSVGGAPGRTNEKLFF. The chain couples TRBV29-1 to TRBJ1-4, with D perhaps TRBD1 (5 bases). CDR1 and CDR2 from the germline V gene are SQVTM and ANQGSEA. V shed 4 bases and J shed 1 base, with 16 bases lying between them. This CDR3 spans 16 amino acids.